The entry below gives a single TCR beta chain sequence along with its context. Antigen unknown. It was with 60 Vbeta and 13 Jbeta primers that the PCR ran. TCRdb's copy holds only in-frame clones and misses some; the assay was immunoSEQ multiplex PCR. This table holds roughly 150,000 clones, roughly 80% found once. CDR1 is SGDLS and CDR2 is YYNGEE in the germline V gene. This CDR3 has 17 residues. V lost 9 bases and J lost 0; bases outside the gene matches: 9. This entry is derived from a study of cytomegalovirus exposure and HLA in healthy donors. Study observations and caveats: The authors assumed roughly uniform sequencing depth across donors for presence/absence analyses. Generally TCR sequences proved uncommon, though certain public TCRs appeared in numerous donors.

J is TRBJ2-6 and V is TRBV9, with TRBD1 identical over 10 bases. This TCR derives from a male donor in good health and CMV-seropositive. Sequencing was performed on PBMCs. CDR3 region: CATAAGQGSSGANVLTF. For the CDR3, the DNA is TGTGCCACCGCGGCGGGACAGGGGTCCTCTGGGGCCAACGTCCTGACTTTC.